This TCR beta chain derives from a study of shared clonotypes between healthy human individuals. Measured with immunoSEQ multiplex PCR; TCRdb has only the in-frame clones, and not every one. This table has 2,500,000 or so clones, just under 95% appearing once. Germline V lookup: CDR1 LNHDA, CDR2 SQIVND (reference sequence). With 3 bases removed from V and 6 bases from J, the gap between germline ends came to 17 bases. This CDR3 comprises 15 residues. The source of this sequence is a young man in good health. Some clones in this sample may be carry-over from other donors' samples. Sequenced sample: naive CD4+ T cells from PBMCs. The subset denotes: CD45RA+ positively selected. The chain combines TRBV19 with TRBJ1-2; possibly TRBD1 for D (5 bases). The CDR3 is CASSMDRGDAHGYTF. The DNA of the CDR3 is TGTGCCAGTAGTATGGATAGGGGAGATGCCCATGGCTACACCTTC.